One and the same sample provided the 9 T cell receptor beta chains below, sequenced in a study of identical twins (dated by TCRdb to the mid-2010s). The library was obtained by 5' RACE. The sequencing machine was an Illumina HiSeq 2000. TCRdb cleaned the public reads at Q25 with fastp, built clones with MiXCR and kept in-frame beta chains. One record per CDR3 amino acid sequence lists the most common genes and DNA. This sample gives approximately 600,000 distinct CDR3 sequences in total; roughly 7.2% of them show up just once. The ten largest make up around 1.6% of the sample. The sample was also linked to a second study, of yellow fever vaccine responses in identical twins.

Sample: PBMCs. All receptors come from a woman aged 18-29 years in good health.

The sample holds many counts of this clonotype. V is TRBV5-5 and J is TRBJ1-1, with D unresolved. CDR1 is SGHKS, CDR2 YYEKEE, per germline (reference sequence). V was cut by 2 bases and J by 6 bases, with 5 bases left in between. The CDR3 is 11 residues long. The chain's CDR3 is CASSFRAEAFF. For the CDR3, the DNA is TGTGCCAGCAGCTTTCGGGCTGAAGCTTTCTTT.

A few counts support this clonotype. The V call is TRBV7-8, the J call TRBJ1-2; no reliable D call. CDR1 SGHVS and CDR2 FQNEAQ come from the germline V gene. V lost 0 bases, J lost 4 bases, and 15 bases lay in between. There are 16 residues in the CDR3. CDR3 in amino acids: CASSLADLGISYGYTF. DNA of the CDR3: TGTGCCAGCAGCTTAGCAGACCTCGGCATATCCTATGGCTACACCTTC. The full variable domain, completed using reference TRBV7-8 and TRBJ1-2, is GAGVSQSPRYKVAKRGQDVALRCDPISGHVSLFWYQQALGQGPEFLTYFQNEAQLDKSGLPSDRFFAERPEGSVSTLKIQRTQQEDSAVYLCASSLADLGISYGYTFGSGTRLTVV.

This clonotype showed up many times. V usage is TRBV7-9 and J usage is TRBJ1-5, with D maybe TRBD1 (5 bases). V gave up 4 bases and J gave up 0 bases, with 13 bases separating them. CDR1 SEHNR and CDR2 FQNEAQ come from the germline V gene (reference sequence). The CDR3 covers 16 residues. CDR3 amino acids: CASSSSLGGSNQPQHF. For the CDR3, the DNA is TGTGCCAGCAGCTCCTCATTGGGGGGTAGCAATCAGCCCCAGCATTTT. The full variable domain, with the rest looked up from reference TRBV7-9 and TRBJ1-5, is DTGVSQNPRHKITKRGQNVTFRCDPISEHNRLYWYRQTLGQGPEFLTYFQNEAQLEKSRLLSDRFSAERPKGSFSTLEIQRTEQGDSAMYLCASSSSLGGSNQPQHFGDGTRLSIL.

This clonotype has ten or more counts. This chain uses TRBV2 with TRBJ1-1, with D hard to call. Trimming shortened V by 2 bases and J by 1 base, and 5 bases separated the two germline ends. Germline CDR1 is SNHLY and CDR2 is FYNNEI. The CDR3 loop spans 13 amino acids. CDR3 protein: CASSEPRNTEAFF. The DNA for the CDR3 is TGTGCCAGCAGTGAACCCAGGAACACTGAAGCTTTCTTT. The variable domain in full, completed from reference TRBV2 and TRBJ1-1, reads EPEVTQTPSHQVTQMGQEVILRCVPISNHLYFYWYRQILGQKVEFLVSFYNNEISEKSEIFDDQFSVERPDGSNFTLKIRSTKLEDSAMYFCASSEPRNTEAFFGQGTRLTVV.

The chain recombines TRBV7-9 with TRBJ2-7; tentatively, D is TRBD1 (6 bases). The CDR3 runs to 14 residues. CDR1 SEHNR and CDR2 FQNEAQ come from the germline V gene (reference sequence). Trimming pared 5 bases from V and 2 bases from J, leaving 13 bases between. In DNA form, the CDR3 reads TGTGCCAGCAGCAACCAGGGGAGAACCTACGAGCAGTACTTC. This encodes CASSNQGRTYEQYF.

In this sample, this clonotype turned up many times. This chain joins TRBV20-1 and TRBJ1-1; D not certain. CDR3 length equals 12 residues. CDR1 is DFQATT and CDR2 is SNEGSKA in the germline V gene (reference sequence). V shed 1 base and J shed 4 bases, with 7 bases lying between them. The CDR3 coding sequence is TGCAGTGCTAGAGGTGGAGGCACTGAAGCTTTCTTT. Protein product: CSARGGGTEAFF.

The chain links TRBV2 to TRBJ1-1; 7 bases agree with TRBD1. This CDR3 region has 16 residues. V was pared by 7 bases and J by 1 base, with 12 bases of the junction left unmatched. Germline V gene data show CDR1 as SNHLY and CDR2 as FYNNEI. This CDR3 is CASKDGGGGRNTEAFF. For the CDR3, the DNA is TGTGCCAGCAAGGATGGAGGGGGCGGACGGAACACTGAAGCTTTCTTT.

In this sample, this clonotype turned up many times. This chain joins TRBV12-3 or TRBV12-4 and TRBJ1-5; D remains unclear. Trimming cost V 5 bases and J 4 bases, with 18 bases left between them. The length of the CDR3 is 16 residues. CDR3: CASSLGSSGPNQPQHF. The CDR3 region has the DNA TGTGCCAGCAGTCTGGGGTCCTCTGGGCCAAATCAGCCCCAGCATTTT.

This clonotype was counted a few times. The CDR3 sequence: CSASEGGEAFF. The CDR3 nucleotides read TGCAGTGCTTCAGAGGGTGGTGAAGCTTTCTTT. The chain has TRBV20-1 and TRBJ1-1; no firm D call. Germline assignment: CDR1 DFQATT and CDR2 SNEGSKA (reference sequence). V lost 5 bases, J lost 7 bases, and 11 bases lay in between. The CDR3 spans 11 residues.